The 10 T cell receptor beta chains reported below all come from one sample, sequenced in a study of T cell responses to AZD1222 COVID-19 vaccine. Some clones are missing from TCRdb's copy, which holds only in-frame ones; the method was immunoSEQ multiplex PCR. Among around 150,000 clones listed, just over 90% were seen once. The sequencing here drew on peripheral blood, taken 28 days after the second AZD1222 dose. All receptors derive from an adult who received the AZD1222 COVID-19 vaccine.

The chain joins TRBV30 to TRBJ1-1; D remains unclear. The CDR3 runs to 12 residues. The germline CDR1 and CDR2 sequences are GTSNPN and SVGIG (reference sequence). V lost 5 bases and J lost 4, with 11 bases in between. CDR3 nucleotides: TGTGCCTGGGGTAGGGAAGGCACTGAAGCTTTCTTT. Its translation: CAWGREGTEAFF. Supplemented by reference TRBV30 and TRBJ1-1, the full variable domain reads SQTIHQWPATLVQPVGSPLSLECTVEGTSNPNLYWYRQAAGRGLQLLFYSVGIGQISSEVPQNLSASRPQDRQFILSSKKLLLSDSGFYLCAWGREGTEAFFGQGTRLTVV.

The chain couples TRBV4-2 to TRBJ2-7; 12 bases line up with TRBD1. Germline-derived CDR1 and CDR2 are LGHNA and YNFKEQ. The CDR3 has 15 amino acids. V shed 1 base, J shed 2 bases, and the junction held 0 bases outside the gene matches. The CDR3 DNA sequence: TGTGCCAGCAGCCAAGGGGACAGGGGGCCCTACGAGCAGTACTTC. This sequence encodes CASSQGDRGPYEQYF.

The chain links TRBV14 to TRBJ1-6; TRBD1 is a possible D gene (5 bases). This CDR3 has 15 amino acids. V gave up 5 bases and J gave up 10 bases, with 18 bases separating them. The germline V gene has CDR1 SGHDN and CDR2 FVKESK. CDR3 bases: TGTGCCAGCAGCGCTCCGGGTCGGGGGAGGTCACCCCTCCACTTT. This encodes CASSAPGRGRSPLHF.

This clone was seen once. The chain combines TRBV28 with TRBJ1-1; D gene uncertain. The V and J ends lost 1 base and 4 bases respectively, with 10 bases between them. CDR3 length: 14 amino acids. CDR1 and CDR2 from the germline V gene are MDHEN and SYDVKM. This CDR3 reads CASSLYGRTTEAFF. Written as DNA, the CDR3 is TGTGCCAGCAGTTTATATGGTCGGACCACTGAAGCTTTCTTT.

V gene TRBV11-3 combines with J gene TRBJ2-3; D is undetermined. Trimming shortened V by 6 bases and J by 2 bases, and 3 bases separated the two germline ends. The CDR3 spans 11 residues. Germline V CDR1 and CDR2: SGHNT, YENEEA. CDR3 residues: CASSNTDTQYF. Written as DNA, the CDR3 is TGTGCCAGCAGTAACACAGATACGCAGTATTTT.

Points on this clone: The identical CDR3 is also encoded by other nucleotide sequences in the sample. J is TRBJ2-1 and V is TRBV27; 13 positions match TRBD2. The length of the CDR3 is 15 residues. The V gene's germline CDR1 is MNHEY and CDR2 SMNVEV (reference sequence). V was clipped by 5 bases and J by 5 bases; unmatched bases: 3. The CDR3 reads CASSPGTSGNNEQFF. The CDR3 nucleotides are TGTGCCAGCAGTCCTGGGACTAGCGGGAACAATGAGCAGTTCTTC.

The chain recombines TRBV14 with TRBJ1-3, with D unclear. The CDR3 loop spans 11 amino acids. CDR1 SGHDN and CDR2 FVKESK come from the germline V gene. V was clipped by 4 bases and J by 4 bases, with 2 bases between them. The chain's CDR3 is CASSPGNTIYF. Written as DNA, the CDR3 is TGTGCCAGCAGCCCGGGAAACACCATATATTTT.

The chain combines TRBV6-1 with TRBJ1-1; D not certain. Per the germline V gene, CDR1 is MNHNS and CDR2 is SASEGT. Trimming left V 3 bases short and J 1 base short, with 6 bases between. The CDR3 totals 13 residues. CDR3 in amino acids: CASSETKNTEAFF. The CDR3 region has the DNA TGTGCCAGCAGTGAGACCAAGAACACTGAAGCTTTCTTT.

The chain employs TRBV18 and TRBJ1-2, with 9 nucleotides matching TRBD1. CDR3 size: 15 residues. Germline trimming cut 2 bases from V and 3 bases from J; bases unmatched to any gene: 4. Looked up from germline, CDR1 is KGHSH and CDR2 is LQKENI. The CDR3 region is CASSPNRGHDYGYTF. As DNA, the CDR3 is TGTGCCAGCTCACCAAACAGGGGGCACGACTATGGCTACACCTTC.

The chain employs TRBV11-2 and TRBJ2-3, with TRBD1 matching over 7 bases. Germline CDR1 reads SGHAT; CDR2 reads FQNNGV. The CDR3 has 17 residues. The V gene end was trimmed by 5 bases and the J gene end by 2 bases; junction bases not matched to a gene: 13. CDR3 protein: CASSPARGQLITDTQYF. The CDR3 bases are TGTGCCAGCAGCCCCGCCCGGGGACAGCTAATCACAGATACGCAGTATTTT.